The 21 T cell receptor beta chains in this list originate from one sample, sequenced in a study of blood T cells in healthy people across ages. A J-beta primer mix and a sample-barcoded 5' primer were used in a second PCR of about 6 to 12 cycles. TCRdb recomputed calls from the 5' RACE reads with MiXCR, one row per CDR3 protein. The sample lists hundreds of thousands of distinct CDR3 sequences; roughly 48% were seen once. The specimen sequenced was blood. The receptors were gathered from an older man in good health.

A few counts support this clonotype. The V call is TRBV10-3, the J call TRBJ2-7; 7 nucleotides align to TRBD2. The CDR3 runs to 15 residues. Germline lookup yields CDR1 ENHRY and CDR2 SYGVKD. Trimming removed 4 bases from V and 3 bases from J; junction bases left unmatched: 9. The CDR3 DNA reads as TGTGCCATCAGTGGGGGGGGATTGGAACGCTACGAGCAGTACTTC. This encodes CAISGGGLERYEQYF.

The chain couples TRBV19 to TRBJ2-3, with D unresolved. Germline CDR1 LNHDA, CDR2 SQIVND (reference sequence). This CDR3 has 14 residues. Trimming left V 8 bases short and J 0 bases short, with 12 bases between. The CDR3 nucleotides are TGTGCCAGTGCCACGACGGCCAGCACAGATACGCAGTATTTT. Protein product: CASATTASTDTQYF.

This chain uses TRBV20-1 with TRBJ2-1; the match to TRBD2 covers 14 bases. The CDR3 is made up of 14 amino acids. The germline gives CDR1 DFQATT, CDR2 SNEGSKA (reference sequence). V lost 1 base and J lost 9; bases outside the gene matches: 2. The CDR3 DNA sequence: TGCAGTGCTAGAGGGACTAGCGGGGGGAGTGAGCAGTTCTTC. Protein sequence: CSARGTSGGSEQFF.

This clonotype came up a few times. V is TRBV7-2 and J is TRBJ1-2, with unresolved D. From germline, CDR1 is SGHTA and CDR2 FQGNSA. Deletions cut 0 bases from V and 4 bases from J, with 9 bases between. The length of the CDR3 is 14 residues. CDR3 DNA sequence: TGTGCCAGCAGCTTAGCAAGTCTGGCCTATGGCTACACCTTC. Encoded protein: CASSLASLAYGYTF.

The J gene is TRBJ1-1, the V gene TRBV12-3 or TRBV12-4, with 7 positions matching TRBD1. The V gene end was trimmed by 5 bases and the J gene end by 0 bases; junction bases not matched to a gene: 6. CDR3 size: 15 residues. CDR3 region: CASSRETGLNTEAFF. CDR3 nucleotides: TGTGCCAGCAGTAGGGAGACAGGGCTGAACACTGAAGCTTTCTTT.

The chain has TRBV7-2 and TRBJ2-1, with D possibly TRBD1 on 5 matching bases. CDR1 is SGHTA, CDR2 FQGNSA, per germline. V lost 0 bases, J lost 6 bases, and 12 bases lay in between. The CDR3 is made up of 15 amino acids. The CDR3 loop reads CASSLAGIGVNEQFF. DNA of the CDR3: TGTGCCAGCAGCTTAGCGGGGATAGGGGTCAATGAGCAGTTCTTC.

This clonotype was seen a handful of times. The chain is built from TRBV7-9 and TRBJ2-3; 11 nucleotides align to TRBD1. V lost 4 bases to trimming and J lost 2 bases; unmatched junction nucleotides: 5. There are 16 residues in the CDR3. Germline V lookup: CDR1 SEHNR, CDR2 FQNEAQ (reference sequence). CDR3 sequence: CASSSWDRGDTDTQYF. Here the CDR3 DNA reads TGTGCCAGCAGCTCCTGGGACAGGGGGGACACAGATACGCAGTATTTT. Full variable domain (missing parts from reference TRBV7-9 and TRBJ2-3): DTGVSQNPRHKITKRGQNVTFRCDPISEHNRLYWYRQTLGQGPEFLTYFQNEAQLEKSRLLSDRFSAERPKGSFSTLEIQRTEQGDSAMYLCASSSWDRGDTDTQYFGPGTRLTVL.

CDR3 sequence (DNA): TGTGCCAGCAGTTTGCCAACCTTGAATCGCAAGATGAACACTGAAGCTTTCTTT. Translated, it gives CASSLPTLNRKMNTEAFF. The chain carries TRBV28 and TRBJ1-1, with D unclear. Trimming removed 3 bases from V and 0 bases from J, with 20 bases in between. The CDR3 has 18 amino acids. Germline V gene lookup returns CDR1 MDHEN and CDR2 SYDVKM.

This clonotype was seen just once. The genes are TRBV27 and TRBJ2-3; TRBD2 might be the D (5 bases). The CDR3 extends over 16 amino acids. Germline V gives CDR1 MNHEY, CDR2 SMNVEV (reference sequence). V was pared by 3 bases and J by 0 bases, with 13 bases between. The CDR3 nucleotides read TGTGCCAGCAGTTTTCGCGGGCCTCCTAGCACAGATACGCAGTATTTT. As protein: CASSFRGPPSTDTQYF.

The J gene is TRBJ2-1, the V gene TRBV9; tentatively, D is TRBD2 (6 bases). Germline lookup yields CDR1 SGDLS and CDR2 YYNGEE. Trimming removed 2 bases at V and 2 bases at J, with 11 bases between. The CDR3 is made up of 15 amino acids. The CDR3 is CASSVGTPPYNEQFF. The CDR3 DNA is TGTGCCAGCAGCGTCGGGACTCCACCCTACAATGAGCAGTTCTTC.

Many counts were recorded for this clonotype. The chain combines TRBV20-1 with TRBJ1-1, with D possibly being TRBD1 (5 bases). The CDR3 contains 13 residues. Trimming stripped 0 bases from V and 1 base from J, with 6 bases between. From germline, CDR1 is DFQATT and CDR2 SNEGSKA (reference sequence). The CDR3 DNA reads as TGCAGTGCTAGAGATCAGGGGAACACTGAAGCTTTCTTT. This translates into CSARDQGNTEAFF.

J is TRBJ1-6 and V is TRBV5-6; D is unclear. The CDR3 totals 14 residues. Germline CDR1 and CDR2: SGHDT and YYEEEE. Trimming pared 1 base from V and 7 bases from J, leaving 9 bases between. The CDR3 sequence: CASSLRSGNSPLHF. The CDR3 DNA sequence: TGTGCCAGCAGCTTGCGGTCCGGGAATTCACCCCTCCACTTT.

The CDR3 sequence: CASSGRVQETQYF. The CDR3 DNA follows: TGTGCCAGCAGCGGGAGGGTGCAAGAGACCCAGTACTTC. The chain couples TRBV9 to TRBJ2-5; tentatively, D is TRBD2 (6 bases). The V gene lost 3 bases and the J gene lost 2 bases, with 8 bases spanning the gap. Germline V gene data show CDR1 as SGDLS and CDR2 as YYNGEE. There are 13 residues in the CDR3.

Only a few counts were recorded for this clonotype. The chain joins TRBV20-1 to TRBJ2-3; weak D call: TRBD2 (5 bases). V lost 5 bases and J 5 bases, leaving 5 bases between the germline ends. The CDR3 extends over 10 amino acids. Germline lookup yields CDR1 DFQATT and CDR2 SNEGSKA (reference sequence). The CDR3 loop reads CSAEGDTQYF. In DNA, the CDR3 is TGCAGTGCTGAGGGAGATACGCAGTATTTT.

V and J are TRBV5-1 and TRBJ2-7; 7 bases align to TRBD1. This CDR3 spans 16 amino acids. Germline CDR1 reads SGHRS; CDR2 reads YFSETQ. Losses at the gene ends were 0 bases for V and 3 bases for J; bases not matched to a gene: 9. In DNA form, the CDR3 reads TGCGCCAGCAGCTTGGCCCGACAGGGAACTAGCTACGAGCAGTACTTC. Translated, it gives CASSLARQGTSYEQYF.

V and J are TRBV7-3 and TRBJ2-1; 7 nucleotides align to TRBD2. Losses at the gene ends were 2 bases for V and 3 bases for J; bases not matched to a gene: 4. Germline CDR1 SGHTA, CDR2 FQGTGA. CDR3 size: 15 residues. The chain's CDR3 is CASSLSAGIYNEQFF. The CDR3 region has the DNA TGTGCCAGCAGCTTATCAGCGGGGATCTACAATGAGCAGTTCTTC.

This clonotype has more than one count but fewer than ten. CDR3 bases: TGTGCCAGCAGCTTAGGTCCCGGACGAAACAATGAGCAGTTCTTC. It codes for CASSLGPGRNNEQFF. The genes are TRBV7-2 and TRBJ2-1, with D uncertain. The length of the CDR3 is 15 residues. V was shortened by 1 base and J by 5 bases, with 12 bases between the two germline ends. Germline lookup yields CDR1 SGHTA and CDR2 FQGNSA.

This sequence joins TRBV29-1 and TRBJ2-1; 7 nucleotides line up with TRBD1. Trimming at V came to 0 bases and at J to 7 bases, leaving 6 bases not matched to a gene. Germline lookup yields CDR1 SQVTM and CDR2 ANQGSEA. The CDR3 sequence is 14 residues long. CDR3 sequence reads: CSVEDSQGWNEQFF. For the CDR3, the DNA is TGCAGCGTTGAAGATTCACAGGGGTGGAATGAGCAGTTCTTC.

A remark on this clonotype: One junction end does not reproduce the germline sequence, and a read error may be involved. The chain has TRBV12-3 or TRBV12-4 and TRBJ2-3; no clear D gene. This CDR3 is built from 14 residues. DNA of the CDR3: TGTGCCAGCAGGGGAAGAGCGAGCAAAGATACGCAGTATTTT. Protein: CASRGRASKDTQYF.

V and J are TRBV6-6 and TRBJ2-1, with D possibly TRBD2 on 5 matching bases. The CDR3 contains 15 residues. Per germline, CDR1 MNHNY and CDR2 SVGAGI (reference sequence). The ends were cut back, 6 bases at V and 0 bases at J, with 12 bases in the middle. In DNA, the CDR3 is TGTGCCAGCAGCCCGGATGGGAGCTCCTACAATGAGCAGTTCTTC. Its translation is CASSPDGSSYNEQFF.

The CDR3 DNA follows: TGTGCCAGCAGCCAAGATTTGGGGGACTGGGGCTACACCTTC. Its protein is CASSQDLGDWGYTF. The chain couples TRBV3-1 to TRBJ1-2; D perhaps matches TRBD1 (5 bases). Germline V gene data show CDR1 as LGHDT and CDR2 as YNNKEL (reference sequence). This CDR3 has 14 amino acids. The V gene lost 0 bases and the J gene lost 8 bases, with 13 bases spanning the gap.